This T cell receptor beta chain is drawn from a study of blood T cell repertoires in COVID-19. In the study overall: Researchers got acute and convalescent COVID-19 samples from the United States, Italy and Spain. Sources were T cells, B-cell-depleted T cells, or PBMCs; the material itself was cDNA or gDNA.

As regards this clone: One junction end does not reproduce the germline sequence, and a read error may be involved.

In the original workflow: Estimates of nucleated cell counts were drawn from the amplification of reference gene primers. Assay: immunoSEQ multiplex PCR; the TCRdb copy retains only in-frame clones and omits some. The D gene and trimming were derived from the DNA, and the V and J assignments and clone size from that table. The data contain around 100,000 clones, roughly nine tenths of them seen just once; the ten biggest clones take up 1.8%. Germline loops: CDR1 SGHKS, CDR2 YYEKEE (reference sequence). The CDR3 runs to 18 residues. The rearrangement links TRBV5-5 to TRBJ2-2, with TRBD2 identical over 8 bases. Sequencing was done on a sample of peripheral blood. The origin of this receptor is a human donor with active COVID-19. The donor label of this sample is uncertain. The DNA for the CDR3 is TGTGCCCGCAGCTTGGTGTTACGGGCGGGGGGGAACACCGGGGAGCTGTTTTTT. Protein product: CARSLVLRAGGNTGELFF.